This TCR beta chain was retrieved from a study of T cell changes during pregnancy in multiple sclerosis. Generated by immunoSEQ multiplex PCR, the TCRdb table keeps only in-frame clones and is missing some. The sample lists 35,000 to 40,000 clones; roughly 85% were seen once. The CDR3 length is 15 residues. The germline V gene has CDR1 SGDLS and CDR2 YYNGEE. V was pared by 3 bases and J by 4 bases, with 5 bases of the junction left unmatched. The sequencing used CD4+ T cells from peripheral blood mononuclear cells, collected before pregnancy. This clonotype was obtained from a female donor with multiple sclerosis, enrolled in a pregnancy study. This chain connects TRBV9 to TRBJ2-3, with 10 bases that match TRBD2. CDR3 region: CASSAESGGADTQYF. In DNA, the CDR3 is TGTGCCAGCAGCGCCGAGAGCGGGGGGGCAGATACGCAGTATTTT.